This TCR beta chain was observed in a study of blood T cell repertoires in COVID-19. V dropped 5 bases and J dropped 0 bases, with 4 bases sitting between them. Germline V gene lookup returns CDR1 LGHDT and CDR2 YNNKEL (reference sequence). This CDR3 spans 13 amino acids. Clones were read by immunoSEQ multiplex PCR, and TCRdb kept only the in-frame ones, dropping some. The sample includes 65,000 to 85,000 clones, about 93% of them seen just once. This chain connects TRBV3-1 (or the pseudogene TRBV3-2) to TRBJ1-4; D gene ambiguous. The TCR sequence derives from a human donor in a cohort sampled during active COVID-19. The specimen sequenced was peripheral blood. CDR3 in DNA: TGTGCCAGCAGCTATTCAACTAATGAAAAACTGTTTTTT. Amino acid sequence: CASSYSTNEKLFF.